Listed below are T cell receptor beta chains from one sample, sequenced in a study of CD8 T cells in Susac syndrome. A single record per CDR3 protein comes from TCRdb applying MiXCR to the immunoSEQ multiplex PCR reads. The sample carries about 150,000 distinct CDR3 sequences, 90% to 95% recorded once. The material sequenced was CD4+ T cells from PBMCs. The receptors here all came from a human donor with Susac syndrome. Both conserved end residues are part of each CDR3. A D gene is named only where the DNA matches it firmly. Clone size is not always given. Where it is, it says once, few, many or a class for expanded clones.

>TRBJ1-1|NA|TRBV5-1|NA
TGCGCCAGCAGCTTGGCCGGAGGTTTGACTGAAGCTTTCTTT
CASSLAGGLTEAFF
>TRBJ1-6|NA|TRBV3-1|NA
TGTGCCAGCAGCCCCGTGGGGCAGGGGAATTCACCCCTCCACTTT
CASSPVGQGNSPLHF
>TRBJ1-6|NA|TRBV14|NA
TGTGCCAGCAGCCAAGTGGGGGTCAGGAATTCACCCCTCCACTTT
CASSQVGVRNSPLHF
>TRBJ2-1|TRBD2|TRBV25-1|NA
TGTGCCAGCAGTCTACTAGCGGGGTCTGCCAATGAGCAGTTCTTC
CASSLLAGSANEQFF
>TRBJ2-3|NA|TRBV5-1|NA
TGCGCCAGCAGGAGGGGCCGGACCTTCACAGATACGCAGTATTTT
CASRRGRTFTDTQYF
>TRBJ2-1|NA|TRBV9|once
TGTGCCAGCAGCGTAGGCCATGAGCAGTTCTTC
CASSVGHEQFF
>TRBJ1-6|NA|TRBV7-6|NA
TGTGCCAGCAGCTCGAGGGAGAATTCACCCCTCCACTTT
CASSSRENSPLHF
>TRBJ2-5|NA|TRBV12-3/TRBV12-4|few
TGTGCCAGCAGTTTCGAGGGCGGGGAGACCCAGTACTTC
CASSFEGGETQYF
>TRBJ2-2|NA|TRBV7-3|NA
TGTGCCAGCAGCTTAATGCCACCGCAGAACACCGGGGAGCTGTTTTTT
CASSLMPPQNTGELFF
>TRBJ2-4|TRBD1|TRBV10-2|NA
TGCGCCAGTCAGGACAGGATAAACATTCAGTACTTC
CASQDRINIQYF
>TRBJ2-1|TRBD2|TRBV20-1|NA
TGCAGTGCCGTGACTAGCGGGGCCGCTCTGTTCTTC
CSAVTSGAALFF
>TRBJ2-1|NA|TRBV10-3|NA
TGTGCCATCAGTGAGTCGGAGAGTAGGCAGTTCTTC
CAISESESRQFF
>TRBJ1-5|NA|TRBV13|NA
TGTGCCAGCAGTAAAAAGGCGGGAGGGCAGCCCCAGCATTTT
CASSKKAGGQPQHF
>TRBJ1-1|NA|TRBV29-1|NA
TGCAGCGCCCAGAACACTGAAGCTTTCTTT
CSAQNTEAFF
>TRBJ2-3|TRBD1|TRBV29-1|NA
TGCAGCGTTGATCGTTGGCAGGGGGCGTTGTATTTT
CSVDRWQGALYF
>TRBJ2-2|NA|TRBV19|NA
TGTGCCAGTAGAGTGGCCGGGACAACGAACACCGGGGAGCTGTTTTTT
CASRVAGTTNTGELFF
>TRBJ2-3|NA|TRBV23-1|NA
TGCGCCAGCAGTCAATCTCCACGTAAGACAGATACGCAGTATTTT
CASSQSPRKTDTQYF
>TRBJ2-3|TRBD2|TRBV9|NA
TGTGCCAGCAGGTCGCGGGGGAGCACAGATACGCAGTATTTT
CASRSRGSTDTQYF
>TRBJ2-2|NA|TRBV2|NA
TGTGCCAGCAAAGGGGGAGGGACGAACACCGGGGAGCTGTTTTTT
CASKGGGTNTGELFF
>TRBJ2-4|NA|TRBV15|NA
TGTGCCACCAGCACCCCAGACAGGCCCGGAGACTTC
CATSTPDRPGDF
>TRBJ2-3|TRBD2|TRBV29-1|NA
TGCAGCGTTGGGGGGACTAGCGGGAGACTAGATACGCAGTATTTT
CSVGGTSGRLDTQYF
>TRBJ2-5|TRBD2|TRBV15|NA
TGTGCCACCAGGCGGGGGGCAGTCCAAGAGACCCAGTACTTC
CATRRGAVQETQYF
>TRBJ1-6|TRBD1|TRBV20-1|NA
TGCAGTGCCCCGGGACAGCTCAATTCACCCCTCCACTTT
CSAPGQLNSPLHF
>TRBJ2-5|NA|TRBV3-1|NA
TGTGCCAGCAGCCTGACATTGTGGGCGGGGGAGACCCAGTACTTC
CASSLTLWAGETQYF
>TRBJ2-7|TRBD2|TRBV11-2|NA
TGTGCCAGCAGCTCCCTGACTAGCGGGGGGGTGGGGTACGAGCAGTACTTC
CASSSLTSGGVGYEQYF
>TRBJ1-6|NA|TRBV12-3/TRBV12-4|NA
TGTGCCAGCAGCCTCTCGTATAATTCACCCCTCCACTTT
CASSLSYNSPLHF